The 25 T cell receptor beta chains below all came from one sample that was sequenced in a study of glioma-infiltrating T cells. Amplification of TCR alpha and beta CDR3 regions from RNA used iRepertoire nested multiplex PCR. MiXCR, applied by TCRdb to the multiplex PCR reads, yields one record per CDR3 protein. Of about 130,000 distinct CDR3 sequences listed, under 25% are singletons. Specimen: glioma tissue, nonneoplastic brain tissue, or PBMCs (not recorded which). The receptors stem from a human donor with low-grade glioma or glioblastoma, undergoing nonglioma brain surgery, or in good health (not recorded which).

This chain uses TRBV2 with TRBJ2-1; no reliable D call. Trimming cost V 1 base and J 4 bases, with 5 bases left between them. The CDR3 is made up of 13 amino acids. The germline gives CDR1 SNHLY, CDR2 FYNNEI. CDR3 nucleotides: TGTGCCAGCAGTGAAGAGCCGTACAATGAGCAGTTCTTC. Translated: CASSEEPYNEQFF. Based on the CDR3 plus reference TRBV2 and TRBJ2-1, the full variable domain is EPEVTQTPSHQVTQMGQEVILRCVPISNHLYFYWYRQILGQKVEFLVSFYNNEISEKSEIFDDQFSVERPDGSNFTLKIRSTKLEDSAMYFCASSEEPYNEQFFGPGTRLTVL.

Details on this clonotype: The junction shows a germline mismatch at one end, possibly a read error. The chain combines TRBV7-2 with TRBJ2-2, with D tentatively TRBD1 or TRBD2 (6 bases each). This CDR3 is 14 amino acids long. Germline V gene data show CDR1 as SGHTA and CDR2 as FQGNSA. The CDR3 DNA follows: TGCGCCAGCAGCCCGGAGGGGGGTAACGGGGAGCTGTTTTTT. Translated, it gives CASSPEGGNGELFF.

The rearrangement links TRBV19 to TRBJ2-3, with 15 nucleotides matching TRBD2. Losses at the gene ends were 9 bases for V and 2 bases for J; bases not matched to a gene: 3. This CDR3 is built from 15 residues. Per germline, CDR1 LNHDA and CDR2 SQIVND (reference sequence). The CDR3 is CASRTSGGDTDTQYF. The DNA for the CDR3 is TGTGCCAGCCGGACTAGCGGGGGGGACACAGATACGCAGTATTTT.

The rearrangement joins TRBV20-1 to TRBJ1-4, with TRBD1 identical over 9 bases. Looked up from germline, CDR1 is DFQATT and CDR2 is SNEGSKA (reference sequence). Germline trimming cut 3 bases from V and 7 bases from J; bases unmatched to any gene: 12. The CDR3 spans 16 residues. The CDR3 DNA reads as TGCAGTGCTAGGTTGGGACAGGGATCCTTTCGTGAAAAACTGTTTTTT. Protein product: CSARLGQGSFREKLFF.

The V call is TRBV29-1, the J call TRBJ2-1; 10 bases map to TRBD1. Trimming removed 5 bases from V and 3 bases from J; junction bases left unmatched: 7. Germline CDR1 SQVTM, CDR2 ANQGSEA. The CDR3 runs to 15 residues. Written as DNA, the CDR3 is TGCAGCGTTCGCGGGACAGGGGAGTACTACAATGAGCAGTTCTTC. Amino acid sequence: CSVRGTGEYYNEQFF.

This clonotype was seen many times. V and J are TRBV11-2 and TRBJ1-5; D might be TRBD1 (5 bases). V lost 1 base to trimming and J lost 1 base, with 5 bases between them. This CDR3 contains 14 residues. Germline CDR1 reads SGHAT; CDR2 reads FQNNGV. This CDR3 is CASSLAGSNQPQHF. The CDR3 DNA reads as TGTGCCAGCAGCTTAGCAGGGAGCAATCAGCCCCAGCATTTT.

This clonotype showed up many times. The chain combines TRBV28 with TRBJ2-7, with D unclear. The V end was cut by 3 bases, the J end by 3 bases, with 6 bases between. CDR1 MDHEN and CDR2 SYDVKM come from the germline V gene. The CDR3 has 12 residues. CDR3 bases: TGTGCCAGCAGTTTTTCCGGCTACGAGCAGTACGTC. Encoded protein: CASSFSGYEQYV.

This clonotype was observed at least ten times. The V gene is TRBV27, the J gene TRBJ1-2; TRBD1 is a possible D gene (5 bases). Germline CDR1 is MNHEY and CDR2 is SMNVEV (reference sequence). This CDR3 contains 15 residues. Trimming pared 7 bases from V and 0 bases from J, leaving 15 bases between. The CDR3 DNA reads as TGTGCCAGCACCTTTAGCGGGGGATCTAACTATGGCTACACCTTC. Encoded protein: CASTFSGGSNYGYTF.

This clonotype has ten or more counts. Here the CDR3 reads CASRPGQLGQPQHF. The CDR3 DNA sequence: TGTGCCAGCAGGCCAGGACAGTTGGGGCAGCCCCAGCATTTT. The chain couples TRBV27 to TRBJ1-5; D might be TRBD1 (6 bases). V gave up 6 bases and J gave up 7 bases, with 16 bases separating them. The CDR3 totals 14 residues. CDR1 and CDR2 from the germline V gene are MNHEY and SMNVEV (reference sequence).

The chain couples TRBV7-2 to TRBJ1-2, with D possibly matching TRBD1 (5 bases). In germline, CDR1 is SGHTA, CDR2 FQGNSA. V was pared by 1 base and J by 8 bases, with 14 bases between. The CDR3 consists of 14 residues. The CDR3 DNA sequence: TGTGCCAGCAGCTTAGGGTGGCAGCCAGGGGGCTACACCTTC. Its translation: CASSLGWQPGGYTF.

This clonotype was observed a few times. This chain joins TRBV7-2 and TRBJ1-6; D not resolved. The germline V gene encodes CDR1 SGHTA and CDR2 FQGNSA. CDR3 size: 12 residues. V was pared by 2 bases and J by 7 bases, with 3 bases between. CDR3 sequence reads: CASSLTNSPLHF. CDR3 coding DNA: TGTGCCAGCAGCTTAACCAATTCACCCCTCCACTTT.

V is TRBV29-1 and J is TRBJ2-2, with 7 nucleotides matching TRBD1. The CDR3 has 14 amino acids. V was clipped by 7 bases and J by 0 bases; unmatched bases: 5. Looked up from germline, CDR1 is SQVTM and CDR2 is ANQGSEA. The CDR3 loop reads CSGGTASNTGELFF. CDR3 bases: TGCAGCGGTGGGACAGCCTCGAACACCGGGGAGCTGTTTTTT.

This clonotype showed up many times. This chain joins TRBV24-1 and TRBJ2-5; the D is unclear. From germline, CDR1 is KGHDR and CDR2 SFDVKD. The CDR3 sequence is 13 residues long. V dropped 5 bases and J dropped 0 bases, with 6 bases sitting between them. CDR3 loop: CATSGENQETQYF. CDR3 nucleotide sequence: TGTGCCACCAGTGGGGAAAACCAAGAGACCCAGTACTTC.

The chain combines TRBV20-1 with TRBJ1-6; TRBD1 matches 8 bases. Trimming took 4 bases from V and 5 from J; bases not matched to a gene: 10. In germline, CDR1 is DFQATT, CDR2 SNEGSKA (reference sequence). The CDR3 extends over 16 amino acids. CDR3 nucleotide sequence: TGCAGTGCTACCTCGTACCAGACAGGGGATAATTCACCCCTCCACTTT. It translates to CSATSYQTGDNSPLHF.

This clonotype was counted a few times. This sequence joins TRBV28 and TRBJ1-4; 8 bases map to TRBD1. The V segment lost 11 bases and the J segment 4 bases; nucleotides outside the gene matches: 3. CDR1 is MDHEN, CDR2 SYDVKM, per germline. The length of the CDR3 is 12 residues. CDR3 loop: CASGQGNEKLFF. In nucleotides, the CDR3 is TGTGCCTCAGGACAGGGTAATGAAAAACTGTTTTTT.

The J gene is TRBJ2-4, the V gene TRBV18; no firm D call. CDR3 size: 14 residues. The germline V gene has CDR1 KGHSH and CDR2 LQKENI. V was trimmed by 2 bases and J by 0 bases, leaving 5 bases between them. CDR3 in amino acids: CASSPYVAKNIQYF. CDR3 nucleotides: TGTGCCAGCTCACCATACGTAGCCAAAAACATTCAGTACTTC.

The gene calls are TRBV20-1 and TRBJ1-2; 8 bases match TRBD1. Germline V gene data show CDR1 as DFQATT and CDR2 as SNEGSKA (reference sequence). The CDR3 is 13 amino acids. With 5 bases clipped from V and 4 bases from J, the junction kept 6 bases outside the gene matches. CDR3 sequence reads: CSAPWTGSYGYTF. CDR3 in DNA: TGCAGTGCTCCCTGGACAGGGTCCTATGGCTACACCTTC.

This clonotype has ten or more counts. V gene TRBV7-6 combines with J gene TRBJ2-1; D is unresolved. With 6 bases removed from V and 7 bases from J, the gap between germline ends came to 13 bases. Germline CDR1 is SGHVS and CDR2 is FNYEAQ. This CDR3 has 13 amino acids. CDR3 nucleotides: TGTGCCAGCAGGGATATAGACTCAAATGAGCAGTTCTTC. The encoded protein is CASRDIDSNEQFF.

This clonotype was counted at least ten times. The rearrangement joins TRBV27 to TRBJ2-3; the D gene is possibly TRBD1 (6 bases). The CDR3 has 16 amino acids. Germline V lookup: CDR1 MNHEY, CDR2 SMNVEV (reference sequence). Trimming removed 1 base at V and 2 bases at J, with 13 bases between. CDR3 in amino acids: CASSLWSQGSTDTQYF. The CDR3 bases are TGTGCCAGCAGTTTATGGTCCCAGGGGTCCACAGATACGCAGTATTTT.

This clonotype was counted ten times or more. This chain joins TRBV20-1 and TRBJ1-1, with D uncertain. The germline V gene has CDR1 DFQATT and CDR2 SNEGSKA (reference sequence). The CDR3 is 12 residues long. Trimming removed 6 bases at V and 4 bases at J, with 12 bases between. Written as DNA, the CDR3 is TGCAGTGCCCCCGTTTGGGGCACTGAAGCTTTCTTT. Translated: CSAPVWGTEAFF.

V and J are TRBV7-9 and TRBJ2-7; 12 bases match TRBD2. This CDR3 comprises 15 residues. Germline V gene lookup returns CDR1 SEHNR and CDR2 FQNEAQ (reference sequence). V was clipped by 5 bases and J by 4 bases; unmatched bases: 6. The CDR3 here is CASSATSGGRYEQYV. CDR3 bases: TGTGCCAGCAGCGCAACTAGCGGGGGGAGGTACGAGCAGTACGTC.

Many counts were recorded for this clonotype. The chain links TRBV6-1 to TRBJ2-5; 8 bases agree with TRBD1. This CDR3 contains 14 residues. Germline CDR1 MNHNS, CDR2 SASEGT. The J segment lost 2 bases and the V segment lost 3 bases, leaving 2 bases of the junction unmatched. CDR3 in DNA: TGTGCCAGCAGTGATCGGACAGGGCAAGAGACCCAGTACTTC. Residues: CASSDRTGQETQYF.

The gene calls are TRBV19 and TRBJ2-5; the D gene is possibly TRBD2 (5 bases). Germline V gives CDR1 LNHDA, CDR2 SQIVND (reference sequence). V lost 3 bases to trimming and J lost 4 bases, with 12 bases between them. This CDR3 spans 14 amino acids. CDR3 protein: CASSMRAGGETQYF. In DNA form, the CDR3 reads TGTGCCAGTAGTATGAGGGCAGGTGGAGAGACCCAGTACTTC.

This clonotype was picked up a small number of times. The chain couples TRBV19 to TRBJ2-3; a weak D match, TRBD1 (6 bases). CDR3 length equals 14 residues. V was clipped by 6 bases and J by 2 bases, with 12 bases between them. Germline CDR1 is LNHDA and CDR2 is SQIVND (reference sequence). Here the CDR3 DNA reads TGTGCCAGTAGGAGGACAGCCGACACAGATACGCAGTATTTT. Amino acid sequence: CASRRTADTDTQYF.

The sample holds many counts of this clonotype. This CDR3 is CASSSQRLAGENEQYV. In DNA, the CDR3 is TGTGCCAGCAGTTCCCAAAGACTAGCGGGGGAGAACGAGCAGTACGTC. The chain links TRBV6-1 to TRBJ2-7, with TRBD2 matching 12 bases. The germline CDR1 and CDR2 sequences are MNHNS and SASEGT. There are 16 residues in the CDR3. Germline trimming cut 5 bases from V and 5 bases from J; bases unmatched to any gene: 10.